These 5 T cell receptor beta chains were all obtained from the same sample, sequenced in a study of OX40 agonist ivuxolimab in advanced cancers. Libraries were constructed by the immunoSEQ multiplex PCR assay. TCRdb provides this immuneACCESS table in a form limited to in-frame rearrangements. Some clones are lacking; in checked studies, under half of them reflect an unresolved V gene, and why the rest are absent is not known. This sample is represented by fewer than 85,000 clones; approximately 89% of them were singletons. Roughly 0.64% of the sample is taken by the ten largest. The sample in question was CD4+ or CD8+ T cells sorted from blood, obtained in a trial of the OX40 agonist ivuxolimab. Source of these receptors: an adult with an advanced solid tumor such as melanoma, head and neck, liver or kidney cancer.

This chain joins TRBV19 and TRBJ2-7, with TRBD2 matching 9 bases. The CDR3 is 15 amino acids. The V and J ends lost 4 bases and 3 bases, in that order; junction bases with no gene match: 7. The germline V gene has CDR1 LNHDA and CDR2 SQIVND (reference sequence). DNA for the CDR3: TGTGCCAGTAGTACCATTAGCGGGGGCCGCTACGAGCAGTACTTC. It specifies CASSTISGGRYEQYF.

The gene calls are TRBV5-1 and TRBJ2-7, with 9 positions matching TRBD1. CDR3 length equals 15 residues. Germline CDR1 is SGHRS and CDR2 is YFSETQ. V was pared by 4 bases and J by 1 base, with 6 bases of the junction left unmatched. The CDR3, as DNA: TGCGCCAGCAGCAATGGACAGGGGACATCCTACGAGCAGTACTTC. Translating gives CASSNGQGTSYEQYF.

V gene TRBV27 combines with J gene TRBJ2-1, with D hard to call. Germline loops: CDR1 MNHEY, CDR2 SMNVEV (reference sequence). Trimming shortened V by 8 bases and J by 6 bases, and 11 bases separated the two germline ends. The CDR3 runs 12 residues. This chain's CDR3 is CASRPRSNEQFF. CDR3 DNA: TGTGCCAGCCGCCCTAGGAGCAATGAGCAGTTCTTC.

The chain combines TRBV10-1 with TRBJ2-7; TRBD2 matches at 14 bases. CDR3 size: 15 residues. Germline assignment: CDR1 WNHNN and CDR2 SYGVQD (reference sequence). Unmatched junction bases numbered 6, after V lost 5 bases and J lost 6 bases. The CDR3 DNA is TGCGCCAGCAGTCTAGGACTAGCGGGGGGCGGCGAGCAGTACTTC. The encoded protein is CASSLGLAGGGEQYF.

In nucleotides, the CDR3 is TGTGCCAGCAGTGAAGTGACTAGCGGCCTTGAGCAGTACTTC. It is translated as CASSEVTSGLEQYF. The rearrangement joins TRBV6-5 to TRBJ2-7; TRBD2 aligns across 9 bases. Germline loops: CDR1 MNHEY, CDR2 SVGAGI. The CDR3 covers 14 residues. Trimming removed 5 bases from V and 7 bases from J; junction bases left unmatched: 9.